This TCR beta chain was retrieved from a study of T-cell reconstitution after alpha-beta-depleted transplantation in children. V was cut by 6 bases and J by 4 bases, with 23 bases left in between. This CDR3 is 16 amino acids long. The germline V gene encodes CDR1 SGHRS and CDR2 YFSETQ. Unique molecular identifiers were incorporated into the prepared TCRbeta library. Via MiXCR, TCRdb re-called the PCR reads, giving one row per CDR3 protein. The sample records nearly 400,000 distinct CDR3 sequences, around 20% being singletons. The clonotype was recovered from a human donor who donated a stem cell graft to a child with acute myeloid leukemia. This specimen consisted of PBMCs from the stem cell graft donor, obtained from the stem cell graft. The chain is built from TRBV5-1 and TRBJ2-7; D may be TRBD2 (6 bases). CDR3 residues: CASTAGGAGVGYEQYF. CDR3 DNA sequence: TGCGCCAGCACGGCTGGCGGGGCCGGAGTAGGATACGAGCAGTACTTC.